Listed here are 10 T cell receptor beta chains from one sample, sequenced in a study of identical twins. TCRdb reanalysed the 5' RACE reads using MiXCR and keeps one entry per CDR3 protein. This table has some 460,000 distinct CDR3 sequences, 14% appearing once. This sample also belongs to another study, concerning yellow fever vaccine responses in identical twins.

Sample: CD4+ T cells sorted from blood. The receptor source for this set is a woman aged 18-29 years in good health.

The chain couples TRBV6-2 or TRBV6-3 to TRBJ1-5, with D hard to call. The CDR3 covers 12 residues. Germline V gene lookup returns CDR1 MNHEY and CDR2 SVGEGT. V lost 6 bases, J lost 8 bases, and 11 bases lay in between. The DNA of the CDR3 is TGTGCCAGCAGAGACTCGGGTGAGCCCCAGCATTTT. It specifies CASRDSGEPQHF.

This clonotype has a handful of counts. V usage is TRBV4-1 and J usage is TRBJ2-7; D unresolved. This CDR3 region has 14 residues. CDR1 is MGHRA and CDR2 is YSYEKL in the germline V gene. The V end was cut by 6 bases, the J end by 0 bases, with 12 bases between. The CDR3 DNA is TGCGCCAGCAGGCTGAAAACTTTCTCCTACGAGCAGTACTTC. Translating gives CASRLKTFSYEQYF.

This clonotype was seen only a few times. CDR3 amino acids: CSVELTSTDTQYF. The CDR3 DNA reads TGCAGCGTTGAATTAACTAGCACAGATACGCAGTATTTT. The rearrangement uses TRBV29-1 and TRBJ2-3; D is uncertain. Trimming stripped 2 bases from V and 0 bases from J, with 6 bases between. The CDR3 extends over 13 amino acids. Germline CDR1 SQVTM, CDR2 ANQGSEA.

The CDR3: CASSYLSNQPQHF. The CDR3 DNA reads TGTGCCAGCAGTTACCTTTCTAATCAGCCCCAGCATTTT. This chain links TRBV6-5 with TRBJ1-5; D ambiguous. Trimming took 2 bases from V and 4 from J, leaving 6 bases between them. In germline, CDR1 is MNHEY, CDR2 SVGAGI. The CDR3 sequence is 13 residues long.

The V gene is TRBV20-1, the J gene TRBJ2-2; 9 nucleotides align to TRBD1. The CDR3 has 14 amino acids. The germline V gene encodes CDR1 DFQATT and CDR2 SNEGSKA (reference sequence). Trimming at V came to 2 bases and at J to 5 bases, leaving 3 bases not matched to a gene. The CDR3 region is CSARMTGGTGELFF. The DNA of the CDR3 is TGCAGTGCTAGAATGACAGGGGGTACCGGGGAGCTGTTTTTT.

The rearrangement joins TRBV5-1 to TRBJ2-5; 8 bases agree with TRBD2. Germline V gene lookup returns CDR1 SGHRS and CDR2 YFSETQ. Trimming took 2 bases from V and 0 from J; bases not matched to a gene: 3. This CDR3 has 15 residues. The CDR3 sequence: CASSFERGHQETQYF. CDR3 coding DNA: TGCGCCAGCAGCTTCGAGCGGGGGCACCAAGAGACCCAGTACTTC.

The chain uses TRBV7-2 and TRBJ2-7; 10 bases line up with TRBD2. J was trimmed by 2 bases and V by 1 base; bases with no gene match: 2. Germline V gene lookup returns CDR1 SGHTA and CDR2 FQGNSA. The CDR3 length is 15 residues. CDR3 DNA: TGTGCCAGCAGCTTAGGAGGGACTAGCGCCTACGAGCAGTACTTC. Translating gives CASSLGGTSAYEQYF.

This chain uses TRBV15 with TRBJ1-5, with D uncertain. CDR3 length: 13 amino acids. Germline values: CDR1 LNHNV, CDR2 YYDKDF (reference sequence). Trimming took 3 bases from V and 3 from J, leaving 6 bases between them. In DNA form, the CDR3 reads TGTGCCACCAGCAGCCGGGACAATCAGCCCCAGCATTTT. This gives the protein CATSSRDNQPQHF.

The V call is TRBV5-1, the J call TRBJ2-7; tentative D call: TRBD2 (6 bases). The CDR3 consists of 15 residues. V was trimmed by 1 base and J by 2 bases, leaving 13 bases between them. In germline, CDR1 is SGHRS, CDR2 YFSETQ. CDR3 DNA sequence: TGCGCCAGCAGCTTGCTTGGGGGGTCTACCTACGAGCAGTACTTC. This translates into CASSLLGGSTYEQYF.

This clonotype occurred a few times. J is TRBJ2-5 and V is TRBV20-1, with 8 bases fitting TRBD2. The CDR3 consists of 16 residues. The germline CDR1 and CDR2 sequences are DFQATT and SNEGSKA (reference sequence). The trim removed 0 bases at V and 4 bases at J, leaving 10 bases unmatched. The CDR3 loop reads CSARDLRAGVVETQYF. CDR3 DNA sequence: TGCAGTGCTAGAGATCTACGAGCGGGGGTGGTAGAGACCCAGTACTTC.